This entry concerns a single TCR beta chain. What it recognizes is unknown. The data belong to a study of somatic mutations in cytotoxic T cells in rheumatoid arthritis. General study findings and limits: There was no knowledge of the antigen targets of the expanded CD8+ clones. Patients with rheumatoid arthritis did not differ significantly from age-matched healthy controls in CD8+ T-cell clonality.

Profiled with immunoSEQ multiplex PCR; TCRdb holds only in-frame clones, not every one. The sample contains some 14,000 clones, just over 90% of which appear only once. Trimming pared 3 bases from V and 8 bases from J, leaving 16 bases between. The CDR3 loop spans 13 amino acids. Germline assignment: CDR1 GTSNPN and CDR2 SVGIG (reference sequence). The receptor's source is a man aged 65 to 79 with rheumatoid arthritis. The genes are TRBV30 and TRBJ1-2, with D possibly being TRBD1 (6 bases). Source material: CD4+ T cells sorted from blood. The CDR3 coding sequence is TGTGCCTGGAGGCCGACAGGTCTGGGGGGCTACACCTTC. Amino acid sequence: CAWRPTGLGGYTF.